The next 28 T cell receptor beta chains were all read from a single sample in a study of CD8+CD57+ T cells in acquired aplastic anemia. Genomic DNA templated the TCR beta VDJ and CDR3 profiling. Each CDR3 protein is one row after TCRdb ran MiXCR on the reads. This sample carries about 180,000 distinct CDR3 sequences, around 45% of them seen once, and the ten largest clones take approximately 2.9%. Sequenced material: sorted CD4+, CD8+, or CD8+CD57+ T cells (not recorded which) from PBMCs. All receptors derive from a human donor in good health.

This clonotype came up many times. This chain links TRBV29-1 with TRBJ1-3; no definite D call. Germline V gene data show CDR1 as SQVTM and CDR2 as ANQGSEA. This CDR3 is 14 amino acids long. V lost 4 bases to trimming and J lost 1 base, with 11 bases between them. In DNA form, the CDR3 reads TGCAGCGTTGTAGCGGCGGGGTCTGGAAACACCATATATTTT. It specifies CSVVAAGSGNTIYF.

The V gene is TRBV7-2, the J gene TRBJ2-7; a possible D gene is TRBD1 (5 bases). V lost 5 bases to trimming and J lost 6 bases, with 17 bases between them. Germline CDR1 reads SGHTA; CDR2 reads FQGNSA. This CDR3 has 14 amino acids. CDR3 protein: CASSRGYPGPEQYF. The CDR3 region has the DNA TGTGCCAGCAGCAGGGGCTATCCGGGTCCCGAGCAGTACTTC. The full variable domain, its missing parts supplied by reference TRBV7-2 and TRBJ2-7, is GAGVSQSPSNKVTEKGKDVELRCDPISGHTALYWYRQSLGQGLEFLIYFQGNSAPDKSGLPSDRFSAERTGGSVSTLTIQRTQQEDSAVYLCASSRGYPGPEQYFGPGTRLTVT.

This chain joins TRBV29-1 and TRBJ2-7, with D perhaps given as TRBD1 or TRBD2 (5 bases each). This CDR3 region has 14 residues. Germline loops: CDR1 SQVTM, CDR2 ANQGSEA. V lost 3 bases and J lost 3, with 15 bases in between. The CDR3 spells CSVEAGTANYEQYF. The CDR3 region has the DNA TGCAGCGTTGAGGCCGGGACGGCGAACTACGAGCAGTACTTC.

The CDR3 loop is CASSISWEESNSPLHF. The CDR3 region has the DNA TGTGCCAGTAGTATCTCATGGGAAGAGAGTAATTCACCCCTCCACTTT. V usage is TRBV19 and J usage is TRBJ1-6; D ambiguous. Per germline, CDR1 LNHDA and CDR2 SQIVND (reference sequence). The length of the CDR3 is 16 residues. V lost 3 bases to trimming and J lost 6 bases, with 15 bases between them.

This clonotype has at least ten counts. The chain is built from TRBV6-1 and TRBJ1-2; D gene ambiguous. Deletions cut 0 bases from V and 4 bases from J, with 6 bases between. Germline CDR1 is MNHNS and CDR2 is SASEGT. This CDR3 has 13 amino acids. The CDR3 DNA reads TGTGCCAGCAGTGAAGCGGAGGTCTATGGCTACACCTTC. This codes for CASSEAEVYGYTF.

This chain connects TRBV24-1 to TRBJ2-3; TRBD2 matches at 8 bases. Germline-derived CDR1 and CDR2 are KGHDR and SFDVKD. The trim removed 9 bases at V and 7 bases at J, leaving 11 bases unmatched. The CDR3 is 14 residues long. CDR3 DNA sequence: TGTGCCACCGGATCGGGGGGGCCTGTGAATACGCAGTATTTT. It encodes CATGSGGPVNTQYF.

This rearrangement joins TRBV19 to TRBJ1-5; D is unresolved. The CDR3 runs 14 residues. Germline values: CDR1 LNHDA, CDR2 SQIVND (reference sequence). Trimming stripped 5 bases from V and 5 bases from J, with 13 bases between. CDR3 nucleotide sequence: TGTGCCAGTAGTCCTCGGAGGGTAGATCAGCCCCAGCATTTT. Its protein product is CASSPRRVDQPQHF.

The count of this clonotype is one. The V and J genes are TRBV7-7 and TRBJ2-7, with 10 bases that match TRBD2. The V gene's germline CDR1 is SSHAT and CDR2 FNYEAQ (reference sequence). V lost 4 bases to trimming and J lost 3 bases; unmatched junction nucleotides: 3. CDR3 length: 14 amino acids. This CDR3 reads CASSSRTSGYEQYF. Written as DNA, the CDR3 is TGTGCCAGCAGCTCACGGACTAGCGGCTACGAGCAGTACTTC.

This chain links TRBV6-2 or TRBV6-3 with TRBJ1-5; the D gene is possibly TRBD1 (6 bases). Trimming left V 7 bases short and J 3 bases short, with 16 bases between. The CDR3 consists of 15 residues. Germline assignment: CDR1 MNHEY and CDR2 SVGEGT. CDR3 coding DNA: TGTGCCAGCACTCTACAGGGAAGAGTCAATCAGCCCCAGCATTTT. The encoded protein is CASTLQGRVNQPQHF.

This clonotype was recorded at least ten times. This sequence joins TRBV7-3 and TRBJ2-1; a weak D match, TRBD2 (5 bases). The CDR3 runs to 16 residues. V lost 3 bases, J lost 6 bases, and 18 bases lay in between. Germline loops: CDR1 SGHTA, CDR2 FQGTGA. Here the CDR3 reads CASSFGGPTARNEQFF. The CDR3 bases are TGTGCCAGCAGCTTCGGCGGGCCGACGGCTCGCAATGAGCAGTTCTTC. Drawing the rest from reference TRBV7-3 and TRBJ2-1, the complete variable domain is GAGVSQTPSNKVTEKGKYVELRCDPISGHTALYWYRQSLGQGPEFLIYFQGTGAADDSGLPNDRFFAVRPEGSVSTLKIQRTERGDSAVYLCASSFGGPTARNEQFFGPGTRLTVL.

This clonotype is deemed medium-sized. This chain connects TRBV10-3 to TRBJ1-6; D ambiguous. Germline loops: CDR1 ENHRY, CDR2 SYGVKD. The CDR3 loop spans 14 amino acids. V dropped 4 bases and J dropped 4 bases, with 8 bases sitting between them. The CDR3 protein is CAISAGQYNSPLHF. The CDR3 coding sequence is TGTGCCATCAGTGCGGGCCAATATAATTCACCCCTCCACTTT.

The V gene is TRBV6-4, the J gene TRBJ2-3, with unresolved D. Germline V lookup: CDR1 MRHNA, CDR2 SNTAGT. V lost 2 bases to trimming and J lost 1 base, with 4 bases between them. The CDR3 has 13 amino acids. The CDR3: CASSDRGTDTQYF. In nucleotides, the CDR3 is TGTGCCAGCAGTGACAGGGGCACAGATACGCAGTATTTT.

This clonotype was detected many times. The chain uses TRBV12-3 or TRBV12-4 and TRBJ2-5; D gene uncertain. The CDR3 is 15 residues long. The ends were cut back, 5 bases at V and 2 bases at J, with 15 bases in the middle. The CDR3 coding sequence is TGTGCCAGCAGTCAAGGTCTGGGTGGGCAAGAGACCCAGTACTTC. This gives the protein CASSQGLGGQETQYF.

This clonotype was picked up a small number of times. This chain connects TRBV6-1 to TRBJ2-1; 11 bases align to TRBD2. Germline lookup yields CDR1 MNHNS and CDR2 SASEGT. Trimming at V came to 4 bases and at J to 7 bases, leaving 12 bases not matched to a gene. This CDR3 is 17 amino acids long. The CDR3 protein is CASSGRLAGGQGNEQFF. As DNA, the CDR3 is TGTGCCAGCAGTGGCCGTTTAGCGGGAGGGCAGGGGAATGAGCAGTTCTTC.

To note about this clonotype: One junction end does not reproduce the germline sequence, and a read error may be involved. CDR3 sequence: CASTNNRNTIYF. CDR3 DNA sequence: TGTGCCAGCACTAATAACCGTAACACCATATACTTT. The chain is built from TRBV6-1 and TRBJ1-3; no clear D. Germline V lookup: CDR1 MNHNS, CDR2 SASEGT. This CDR3 is 12 amino acids long.

J is TRBJ2-1 and V is TRBV6-1, with 9 bases lining up with TRBD2. The CDR3 loop spans 14 amino acids. V lost 2 bases, J lost 5 bases, and 1 base stayed unmatched. Germline CDR1 and CDR2: MNHNS and SASEGT. As DNA, the CDR3 is TGTGCCAGCAGTGAAAGCGGGGGGAACAATGAGCAGTTCTTC. Encoded protein: CASSESGGNNEQFF.

This clonotype was seen at least ten times. V and J are TRBV7-2 and TRBJ2-5; 9 nucleotides line up with TRBD2. After removal of 1 base from V and 2 bases from J, the junction contained 5 bases not matched to a gene. From germline, CDR1 is SGHTA and CDR2 FQGNSA. This CDR3 is built from 16 residues. The CDR3 loop is CASSLVLAGPQETQYF. The DNA of the CDR3 is TGTGCCAGCAGCTTAGTCCTAGCGGGACCGCAAGAGACCCAGTACTTC.

In this sample, this clonotype turned up many times. The rearrangement uses TRBV11-2 and TRBJ1-1, with D perhaps matching TRBD1 (6 bases). Germline V gene lookup returns CDR1 SGHAT and CDR2 FQNNGV. V was shortened by 0 bases and J by 6 bases, with 14 bases between the two germline ends. The CDR3 is 15 residues long. This CDR3 reads CASSLDVRGLSEAFF. CDR3 coding DNA: TGTGCCAGCAGCTTAGATGTTCGGGGGCTCTCTGAAGCTTTCTTT.

This clonotype was recorded many times. The V gene is TRBV7-9, the J gene TRBJ2-3, with D uncertain. The CDR3 is made up of 16 amino acids. Germline assignment: CDR1 SEHNR and CDR2 FQNEAQ (reference sequence). Trimming took 6 bases from V and 1 from J, leaving 17 bases between them. CDR3 protein: CASSHNYPQRTDTQYF. Written as DNA, the CDR3 is TGTGCCAGCAGTCACAACTACCCCCAACGCACAGATACGCAGTATTTT.

The chain combines TRBV5-4 with TRBJ1-3; 7 bases are a match to TRBD1. This CDR3 has 12 amino acids. Germline V gene data show CDR1 as SGHNT and CDR2 as YYREEE (reference sequence). The J segment lost 8 bases and the V segment lost 5 bases, leaving 4 bases of the junction unmatched. The CDR3 here is CASSYTGDTIYF. In nucleotides, the CDR3 is TGTGCCAGCAGTTATACAGGGGACACCATATATTTT.

Comments on this clonotype: A much more abundant neighbour one base away suggests this may be a read error. This sequence joins TRBV5-1 and TRBJ2-5; TRBD2 matches 13 bases. The CDR3 spans 15 residues. From germline, CDR1 is SGHRS and CDR2 YFSETQ. CDR3 nucleotides: TGCGCCGGCAGCCGGACTAGCGGGGGCCAAGAGACCCAGTACTTC. This encodes CAGSRTSGGQETQYF.

The chain combines TRBV20-1 with TRBJ1-2; possibly TRBD1 for D (5 bases). Germline V gene data show CDR1 as DFQATT and CDR2 as SNEGSKA (reference sequence). V lost 6 bases to trimming and J lost 0 bases, with 8 bases between them. The CDR3 runs to 12 residues. DNA of the CDR3: TGCAGTGCCGGGACGGCTAACTATGGCTACACCTTC. Amino acids: CSAGTANYGYTF.

The chain couples TRBV20-1 to TRBJ1-2, with no clear D. Looked up from germline, CDR1 is DFQATT and CDR2 is SNEGSKA (reference sequence). The CDR3 runs to 14 residues. The V end was cut by 0 bases, the J end by 3 bases, with 11 bases between. CDR3 nucleotide sequence: TGCAGTGCTAGAGATGTCATTGTGGACTATGGCTACACCTTC. Its protein is CSARDVIVDYGYTF.

This chain joins TRBV25-1 and TRBJ2-5; 10 positions match TRBD1. The CDR3 is 16 residues long. Germline CDR1 MGHDK, CDR2 SYGVNS. The ends lost 6 bases at V and 3 bases at J; junction bases unmatched: 10. The CDR3 region has the DNA TGTGCCAGCAGCCAGGGGGACAGGGGTACTGAAGAGACCCAGTACTTC. Translated: CASSQGDRGTEETQYF.

This chain connects TRBV7-8 to TRBJ2-1; 9 positions agree with TRBD2. Trimming cost V 5 bases and J 7 bases; bases outside gene matches: 12. The CDR3 loop spans 16 amino acids. Germline V gene lookup returns CDR1 SGHVS and CDR2 FQNEAQ. DNA for the CDR3: TGTGCCAGCAGCCCCAAAAGACTAGCGGAGAGGAATGAGCAGTTCTTC. Its protein product is CASSPKRLAERNEQFF.

The V gene is TRBV20-1, the J gene TRBJ1-5; weak D call: TRBD1 (5 bases). This CDR3 spans 13 amino acids. V lost 5 bases, J lost 6 bases, and 14 bases lay in between. The germline gives CDR1 DFQATT, CDR2 SNEGSKA (reference sequence). CDR3 DNA sequence: TGCAGTGCTTATCGGATTAGGGGTCAGCCCCAGCATTTT. As protein: CSAYRIRGQPQHF.

The chain is built from TRBV25-1 and TRBJ2-1; D ambiguous. The CDR3 totals 12 residues. Germline V lookup: CDR1 MGHDK, CDR2 SYGVNS. Trimming pared 5 bases from V and 4 bases from J, leaving 6 bases between. This CDR3 reads CASSRVYNEQFF. Written as DNA, the CDR3 is TGTGCCAGCAGTAGAGTATACAATGAGCAGTTCTTC. The variable domain in full, with the rest retrieved from reference TRBV25-1 and TRBJ2-1, is EADIYQTPRYLVIGTGKKITLECSQTMGHDKMYWYQQDPGMELHLIHYSYGVNSTEKGDLSSESTVSRIRTEHFPLTLESARPSHTSQYLCASSRVYNEQFFGPGTRLTVL.

This clonotype was recorded at least ten times. V usage is TRBV9 and J usage is TRBJ2-7; 7 nucleotides line up with TRBD1. Per germline, CDR1 SGDLS and CDR2 YYNGEE. The CDR3 covers 15 residues. V gave up 4 bases and J gave up 3 bases; unmatched junction bases: 10. The CDR3 region has the DNA TGTGCCAGCAGCTTCAGGACAGGTGTGGGCTACGAGCAGTACTTC. This gives the protein CASSFRTGVGYEQYF.